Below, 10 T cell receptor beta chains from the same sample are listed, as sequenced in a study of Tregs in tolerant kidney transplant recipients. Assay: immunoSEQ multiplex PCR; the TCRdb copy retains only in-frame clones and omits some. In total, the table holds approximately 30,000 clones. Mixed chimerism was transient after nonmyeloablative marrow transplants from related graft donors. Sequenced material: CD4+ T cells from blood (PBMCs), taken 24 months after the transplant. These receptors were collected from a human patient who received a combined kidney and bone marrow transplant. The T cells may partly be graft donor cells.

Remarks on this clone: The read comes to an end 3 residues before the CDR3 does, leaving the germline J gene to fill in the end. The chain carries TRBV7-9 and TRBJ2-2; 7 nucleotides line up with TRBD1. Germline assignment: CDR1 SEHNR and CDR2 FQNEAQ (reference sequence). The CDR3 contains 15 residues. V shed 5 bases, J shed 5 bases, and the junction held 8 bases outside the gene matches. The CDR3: CASSDDRVKTGELFF. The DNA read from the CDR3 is TGTGCCAGCAGCGATGACAGGGTTAAGACCGGGGAG.

The CDR3 sequence is CASSYQASGSYEQFF. The sequenced CDR3 bases are TGTGCCAGCAGTTATCAGGCTAGCGGGAGCTATGAG. The chain joins TRBV6-2 or TRBV6-3 to TRBJ2-1, with 10 positions matching TRBD2. Coverage ceases 3 residues before the CDR3 finishes, and the germline J gene fills in the end. CDR1 MNHEY and CDR2 SVGEGT come from the germline V gene. This CDR3 has 15 amino acids. V shed 3 bases, J shed 8 bases, and the junction held 7 bases outside the gene matches.

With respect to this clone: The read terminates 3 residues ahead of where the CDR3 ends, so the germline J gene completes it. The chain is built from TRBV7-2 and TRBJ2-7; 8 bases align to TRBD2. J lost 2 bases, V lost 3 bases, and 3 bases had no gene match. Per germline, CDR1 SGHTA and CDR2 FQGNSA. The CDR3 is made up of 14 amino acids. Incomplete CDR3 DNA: TGTGCCAGCAGCTTCAGCGGGAGTCCCTACGAG. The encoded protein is CASSFSGSPYE. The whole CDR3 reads CASSFSGSPYEQYF.

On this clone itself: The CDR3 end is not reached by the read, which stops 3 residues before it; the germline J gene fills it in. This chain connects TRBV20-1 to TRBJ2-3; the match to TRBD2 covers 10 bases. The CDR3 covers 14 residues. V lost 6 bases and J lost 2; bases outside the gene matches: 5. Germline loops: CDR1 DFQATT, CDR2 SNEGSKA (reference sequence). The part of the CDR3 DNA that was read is TGCAGTGCGGAAACTAGCGGGACCACAGATACG. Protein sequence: CSAETSGTTDT. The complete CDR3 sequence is CSAETSGTTDTQYF.

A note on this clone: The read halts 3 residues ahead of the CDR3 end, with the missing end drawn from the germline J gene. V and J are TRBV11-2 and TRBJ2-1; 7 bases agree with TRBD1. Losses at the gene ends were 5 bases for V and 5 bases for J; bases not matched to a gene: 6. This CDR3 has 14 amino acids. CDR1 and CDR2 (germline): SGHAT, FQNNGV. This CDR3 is CASSPRTGDNEQFF. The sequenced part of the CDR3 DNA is TGTGCCAGCAGCCCCCGAACAGGGGACAATGAG.

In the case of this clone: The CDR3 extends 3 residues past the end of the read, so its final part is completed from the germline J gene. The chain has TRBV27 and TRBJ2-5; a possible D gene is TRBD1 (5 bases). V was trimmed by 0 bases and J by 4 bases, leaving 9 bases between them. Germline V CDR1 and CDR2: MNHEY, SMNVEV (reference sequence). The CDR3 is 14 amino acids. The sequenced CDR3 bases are TGTGCCAGCAGTTTATCAGGGGTTCGAGAGACC. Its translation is CASSLSGVRET. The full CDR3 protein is CASSLSGVRETQYF.

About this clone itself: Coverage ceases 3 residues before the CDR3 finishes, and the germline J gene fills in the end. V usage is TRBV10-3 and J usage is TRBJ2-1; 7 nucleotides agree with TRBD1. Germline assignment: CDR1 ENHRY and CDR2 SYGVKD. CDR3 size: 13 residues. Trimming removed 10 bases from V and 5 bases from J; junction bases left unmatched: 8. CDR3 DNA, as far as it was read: TGTGCCAATACGGACAGGTCGGACAATGAG. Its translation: CANTDRSDNE. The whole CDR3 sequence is CANTDRSDNEQFF.

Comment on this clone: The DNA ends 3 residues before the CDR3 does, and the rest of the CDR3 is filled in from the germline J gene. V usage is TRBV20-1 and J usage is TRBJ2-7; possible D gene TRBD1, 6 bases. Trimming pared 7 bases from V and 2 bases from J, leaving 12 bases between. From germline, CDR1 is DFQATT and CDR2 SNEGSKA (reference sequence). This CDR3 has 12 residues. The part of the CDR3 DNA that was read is TGCAGTGTACACAGGGTGACCTACGAG. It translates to CSVHRVTYE. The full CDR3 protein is CSVHRVTYEQYF.

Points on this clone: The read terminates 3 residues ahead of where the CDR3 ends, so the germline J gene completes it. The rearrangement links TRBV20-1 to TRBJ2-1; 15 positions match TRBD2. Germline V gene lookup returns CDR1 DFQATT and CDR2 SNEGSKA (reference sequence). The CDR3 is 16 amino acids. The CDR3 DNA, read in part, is TGCAGCTGCGGACTAGCGGGAGGGAGAGCCTACAATGAG. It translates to CSCGLAGGRAYNE. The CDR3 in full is CSCGLAGGRAYNEQFF.

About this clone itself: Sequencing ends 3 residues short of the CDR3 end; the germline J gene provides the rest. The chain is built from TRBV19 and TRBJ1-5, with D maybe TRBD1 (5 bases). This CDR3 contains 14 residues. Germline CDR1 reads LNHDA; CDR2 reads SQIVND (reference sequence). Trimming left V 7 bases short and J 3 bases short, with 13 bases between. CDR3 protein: CASTVAGYNQPQHF. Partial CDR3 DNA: TGTGCCAGTACAGTTGCAGGGTACAATCAGCCC.